This TCR beta chain was sequenced in a study of blood T cell repertoires in COVID-19. After removal of 6 bases from V and 7 bases from J, the junction contained 9 bases not matched to a gene. The germline V gene has CDR1 MDHEN and CDR2 SYDVKM. The CDR3 has 15 residues. The table came from immunoSEQ multiplex PCR; TCRdb's copy has only in-frame clones and leaves some out. The sample contains about 150,000 clones, about 88% of which appear only once. The TCR comes from a woman aged 70-85 years with acute or convalescent COVID-19. The source material was peripheral blood. The rearrangement joins TRBV28 to TRBJ1-6; 7 nucleotides line up with TRBD1. Here the CDR3 DNA reads TGTGCCAGCAGAGCATGGGACAGTAAAAATTCACCCCTCCACTTT. Its translation: CASRAWDSKNSPLHF.